This is a list of T cell receptor beta chains from one sample in a study of cytomegalovirus exposure and HLA in healthy donors. Produced via immunoSEQ multiplex PCR; TCRdb's table is partial and in-frame only. The sample consists of around 96,000 clones, more than 75% of them appearing once. The material sequenced was PBMCs. The receptors shown here come from a man younger than 35 in good health and CMV-seronegative. Both conserved end residues are part of each CDR3. The D gene is left open where the match is weak. Size tells how often a clone was seen (once, few, many) or the class of an expanded clone, and some rows leave it out.

j_call clone_size d_call v_call cdr3_nt cdr3_aa
TRBJ1-4 - - TRBV18 TGTGCCAGCTCACCTAGGGGAAGTGAAAAACTGTTTTTT CASSPRGSEKLFF
TRBJ1-1 few - TRBV10-1 TGCGCCAGCAGTCTCGGGGGGGCCACTGAAGCTTTCTTT CASSLGGATEAFF
TRBJ1-4 - - TRBV9 TGTGCCAGCAGCCGGACCGTTACAGGCGAAAAACTGTTTTTT CASSRTVTGEKLFF
TRBJ2-1 - TRBD2 TRBV4-1 TGCGCCAGCAGCCGACCTACATATGAAGGGACTAGCGGGGGCAATGAGCAGTTCTTC CASSRPTYEGTSGGNEQFF
TRBJ1-1 - - TRBV9 TGTGCCAGCAGCGTAGGGAGCCCGCTGGTGGCTGAAGCTTTCTTT CASSVGSPLVAEAFF
TRBJ2-7 - - TRBV28 TGTGCCAGCAAGGGGGGGTGGGGCACTTACGAGCAGTACTTC CASKGGWGTYEQYF
TRBJ2-7 - - TRBV21-1 TGTGCCAGCAGCAGGCGGACAGCCTTGCAGAGCTCCTACGAGCAGTACTTC CASSRRTALQSSYEQYF
TRBJ1-1 - TRBD1 TRBV5-1 TGCGCCAGCAGCTCCGGGACAGGGAGCACTGAAGCTTTCTTT CASSSGTGSTEAFF
TRBJ2-1 - TRBD1 TRBV7-3 TGTGCCAGCAGCTTAGACCCACAGGGGAACTACAATGAGCAGTTCTTC CASSLDPQGNYNEQFF
TRBJ2-1 - - TRBV6-4 TGTGCCAGCAGTGACTCTTGGGCCGATTACAATGAGCAGTTCTTC CASSDSWADYNEQFF
TRBJ1-5 - TRBD1 TRBV6-1 TGTGCCAGCAGCCAGACAGGGGGAGGTCAGCCCCAGCATTTT CASSQTGGGQPQHF
TRBJ2-5 - TRBD2 TRBV7-9 TGTGCCAGCAGCGCACCGGGACTAGGGGAGACCCAGTACTTC CASSAPGLGETQYF
TRBJ2-5 - - TRBV9 TGTGCCAGCAGCGACCAAGGACTGGAGAGTTTGAAGACCCAGTACTTC CASSDQGLESLKTQYF
TRBJ2-2 - TRBD1 TRBV7-9 TGTGCCAGCAGCCAGGACAACAGGGGGACCGGGGAGCTGTTTTTT CASSQDNRGTGELFF
TRBJ1-6 - TRBD1 TRBV6-5 TGTGCCAGCAGTGCCACGACAGGGGCAAATTCACCCCTCCACTTT CASSATTGANSPLHF
TRBJ1-2 - TRBD1 TRBV18 TGTGCCAGCTCACCACCGGGTTCGGACAGGGGGCTTAGTGGCTACACCTTC CASSPPGSDRGLSGYTF
TRBJ1-2 - - TRBV6-6 TGTGCCAGCAGTTTGGGGGCGGGGGATCATGGCTACACCTTC CASSLGAGDHGYTF
TRBJ2-5 - TRBD1 TRBV23-1 TGCGCCAGCAGTACTACGGGACAGGGGCGGGAGACCCAGTACTTC CASSTTGQGRETQYF
TRBJ2-7 few TRBD1 TRBV5-4 TGTGCCAGCAGCTCGGCAATTACGCCCGGACAGGGCAACTACGAGCAGTACTTC CASSSAITPGQGNYEQYF
TRBJ2-3 once - TRBV6-1 TGTGCCAGCAGTGAAGAGGGAGGCACGACAGATACGCAGTATTTT CASSEEGGTTDTQYF
TRBJ1-5 - TRBD1 TRBV19 TGTGCCAGTAGTATAGGTTGGGACAGGGGGAGTAAGCCCCAGCATTTT CASSIGWDRGSKPQHF
TRBJ1-1 - - TRBV6-5 TGTGCCAGCAGTTACTCGGGACTGCGGCGGCGAGCTTTCTTT CASSYSGLRRRAFF
TRBJ2-1 - TRBD2 TRBV19 TGTGCCAGTAGTATGGGGGGGAGCTACAATGAGCAGTTCTTC CASSMGGSYNEQFF
TRBJ2-5 once - TRBV27 TGTGCCAGCAGTTTAGGTAGCTCCGAGACCCAGTACTTC CASSLGSSETQYF
TRBJ2-3 once TRBD2 TRBV29-1 TGCAGCGTAAAAGCGGGGGTGAACACAGATACGCAGTATTTT CSVKAGVNTDTQYF
TRBJ1-6 - - TRBV11-2 TGTGCCAGCAGCTTAGTTAGCGGACGGCTTTCACCCCTCCACTTT CASSLVSGRLSPLHF